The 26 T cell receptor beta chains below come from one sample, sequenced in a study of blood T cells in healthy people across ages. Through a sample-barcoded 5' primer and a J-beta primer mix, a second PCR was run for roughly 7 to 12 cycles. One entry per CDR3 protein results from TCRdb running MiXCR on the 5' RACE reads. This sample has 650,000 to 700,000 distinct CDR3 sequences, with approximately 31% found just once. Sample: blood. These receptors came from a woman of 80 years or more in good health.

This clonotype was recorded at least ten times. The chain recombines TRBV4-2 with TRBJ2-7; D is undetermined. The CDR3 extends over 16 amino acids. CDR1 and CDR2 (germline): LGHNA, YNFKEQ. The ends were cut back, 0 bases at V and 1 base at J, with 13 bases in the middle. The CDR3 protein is CASSQDTTIESYEQYF. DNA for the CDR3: TGTGCCAGCAGCCAAGATACCACGATAGAATCCTACGAGCAGTACTTC.

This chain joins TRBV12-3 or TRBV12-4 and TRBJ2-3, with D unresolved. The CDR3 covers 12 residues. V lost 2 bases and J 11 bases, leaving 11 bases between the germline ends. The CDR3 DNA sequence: TGTGCCAGCAGTTTAAGCACAGATGTGCAGTATTTT. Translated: CASSLSTDVQYF.

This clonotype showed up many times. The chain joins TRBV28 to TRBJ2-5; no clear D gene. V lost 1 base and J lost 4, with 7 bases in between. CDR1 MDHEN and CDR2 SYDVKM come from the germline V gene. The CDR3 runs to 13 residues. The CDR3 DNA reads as TGTGCCAGCAGTTTATACGGTTCAGAGACCCAGTACTTC. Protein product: CASSLYGSETQYF.

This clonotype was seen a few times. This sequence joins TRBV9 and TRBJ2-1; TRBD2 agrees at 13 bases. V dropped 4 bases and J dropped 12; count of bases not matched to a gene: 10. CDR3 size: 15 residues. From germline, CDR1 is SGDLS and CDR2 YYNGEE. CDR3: CASSLRTSGGDGQFF. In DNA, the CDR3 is TGTGCCAGCAGCCTCCGGACTAGCGGGGGTGACGGGCAGTTCTTC.

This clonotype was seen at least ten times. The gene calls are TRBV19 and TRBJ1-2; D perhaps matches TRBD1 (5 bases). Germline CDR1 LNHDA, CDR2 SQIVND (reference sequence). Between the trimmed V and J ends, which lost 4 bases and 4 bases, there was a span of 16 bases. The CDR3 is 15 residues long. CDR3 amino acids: CASSTWDLTRYGYTF. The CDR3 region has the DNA TGTGCCAGTAGTACGTGGGACTTAACGCGCTATGGCTACACCTTC.

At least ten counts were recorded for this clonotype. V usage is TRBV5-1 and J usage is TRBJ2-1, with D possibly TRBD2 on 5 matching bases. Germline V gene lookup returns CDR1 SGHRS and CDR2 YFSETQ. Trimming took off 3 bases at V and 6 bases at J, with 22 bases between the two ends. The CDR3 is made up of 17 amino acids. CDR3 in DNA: TGCGCCAGCAGCTCCGGGGTTCTGGGTACAACTAGCAATGAGCAGTTCTTC. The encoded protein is CASSSGVLGTTSNEQFF.

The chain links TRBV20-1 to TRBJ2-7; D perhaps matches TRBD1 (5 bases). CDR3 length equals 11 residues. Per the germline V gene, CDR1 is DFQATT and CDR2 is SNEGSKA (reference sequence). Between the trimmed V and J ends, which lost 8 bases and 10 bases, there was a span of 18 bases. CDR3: CSIQGLVSQYF. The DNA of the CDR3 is TGCAGTATCCAGGGATTAGTCTCCCAGTACTTC.

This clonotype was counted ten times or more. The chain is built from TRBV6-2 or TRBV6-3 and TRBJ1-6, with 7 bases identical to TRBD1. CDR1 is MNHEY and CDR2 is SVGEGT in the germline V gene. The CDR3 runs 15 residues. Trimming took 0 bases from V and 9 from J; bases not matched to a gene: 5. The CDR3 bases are TGTGCCAGCAGTTACTCGAACAGGGGCGGTTCACCCCTCCACTTT. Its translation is CASSYSNRGGSPLHF.

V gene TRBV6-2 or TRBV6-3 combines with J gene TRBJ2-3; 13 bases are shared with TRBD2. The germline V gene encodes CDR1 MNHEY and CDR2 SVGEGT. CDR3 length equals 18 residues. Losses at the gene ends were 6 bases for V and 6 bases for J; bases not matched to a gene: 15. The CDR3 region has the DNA TGTGCCAGCAGCCGAACTAGCGGGGGGGCTCGAAATTCGGATACGCAGTATTTT. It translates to CASSRTSGGARNSDTQYF.

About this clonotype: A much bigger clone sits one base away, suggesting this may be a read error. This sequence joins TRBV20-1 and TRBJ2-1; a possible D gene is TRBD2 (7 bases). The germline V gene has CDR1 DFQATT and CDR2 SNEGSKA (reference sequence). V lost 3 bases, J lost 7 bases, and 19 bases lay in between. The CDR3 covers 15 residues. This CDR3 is CSARSRGRGPNEQFF. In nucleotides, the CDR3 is TGCAGTGCTAGGAGTAGGGGGAGGGGCCCGAATGAGCAGTTCTTC.

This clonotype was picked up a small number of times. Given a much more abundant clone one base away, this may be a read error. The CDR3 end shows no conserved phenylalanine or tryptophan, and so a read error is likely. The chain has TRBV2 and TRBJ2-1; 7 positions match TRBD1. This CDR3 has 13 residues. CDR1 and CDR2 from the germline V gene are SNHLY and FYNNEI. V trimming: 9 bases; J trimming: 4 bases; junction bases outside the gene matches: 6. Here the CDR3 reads CASRQGVYNEQFV. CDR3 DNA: TGTGCCAGTCGACAGGGCGTTTACAATGAGCAGTTCGTC.

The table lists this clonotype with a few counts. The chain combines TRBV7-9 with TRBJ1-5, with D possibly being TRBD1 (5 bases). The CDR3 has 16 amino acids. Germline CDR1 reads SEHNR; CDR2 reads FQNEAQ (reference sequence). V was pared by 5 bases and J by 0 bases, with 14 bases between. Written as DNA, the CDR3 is TGTGCCAGCAGCGCTAGGGGATGGAATAGCAATCAGCCCCAGCATTTT. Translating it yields CASSARGWNSNQPQHF.

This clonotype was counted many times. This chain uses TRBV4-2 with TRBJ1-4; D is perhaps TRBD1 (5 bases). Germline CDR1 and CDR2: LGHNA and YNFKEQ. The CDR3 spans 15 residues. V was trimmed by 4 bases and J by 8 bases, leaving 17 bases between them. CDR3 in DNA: TGTGCCAGCAGCCTCCGGCCCGACAGTCGGGAAAAACTGTTTTTT. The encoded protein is CASSLRPDSREKLFF.

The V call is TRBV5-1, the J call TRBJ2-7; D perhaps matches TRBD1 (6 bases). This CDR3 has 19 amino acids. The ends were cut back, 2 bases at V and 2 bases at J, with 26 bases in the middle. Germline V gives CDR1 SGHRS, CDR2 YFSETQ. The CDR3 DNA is TGCGCCAGCAGCTTCACCAAGGGTCGGAACAGGGCCCTCCCCTACGAGCAGTACTTC. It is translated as CASSFTKGRNRALPYEQYF.

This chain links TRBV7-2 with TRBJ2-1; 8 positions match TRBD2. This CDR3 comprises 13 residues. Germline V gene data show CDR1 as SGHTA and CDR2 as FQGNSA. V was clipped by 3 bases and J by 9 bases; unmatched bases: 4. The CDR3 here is CASSFRLATEQFF. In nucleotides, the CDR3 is TGTGCCAGCAGCTTCAGACTAGCGACTGAGCAGTTCTTC.

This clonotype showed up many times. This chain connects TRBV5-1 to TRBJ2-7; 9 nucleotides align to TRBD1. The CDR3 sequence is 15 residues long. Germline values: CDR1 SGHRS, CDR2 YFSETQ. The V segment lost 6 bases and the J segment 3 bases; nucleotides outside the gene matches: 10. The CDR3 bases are TGCGCCAGCAAACCGGGTCCGGGACAGGGCTACGAGCAGTACTTC. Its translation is CASKPGPGQGYEQYF.

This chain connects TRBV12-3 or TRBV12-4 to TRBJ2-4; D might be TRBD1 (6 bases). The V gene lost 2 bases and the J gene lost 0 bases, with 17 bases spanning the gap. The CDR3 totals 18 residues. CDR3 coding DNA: TGTGCCAGCAGTTTACCGGGACATTCGACACTAGCCAAAAACATTCAGTACTTC. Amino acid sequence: CASSLPGHSTLAKNIQYF.

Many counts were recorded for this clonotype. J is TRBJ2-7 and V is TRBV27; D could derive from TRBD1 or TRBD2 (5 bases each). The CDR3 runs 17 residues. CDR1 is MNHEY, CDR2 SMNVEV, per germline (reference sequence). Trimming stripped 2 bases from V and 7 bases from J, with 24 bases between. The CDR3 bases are TGTGCCAGCAGTTTACCGCGAGTCGGGACCGCAGCGGTGGAGCAGTACTTC. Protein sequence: CASSLPRVGTAAVEQYF.

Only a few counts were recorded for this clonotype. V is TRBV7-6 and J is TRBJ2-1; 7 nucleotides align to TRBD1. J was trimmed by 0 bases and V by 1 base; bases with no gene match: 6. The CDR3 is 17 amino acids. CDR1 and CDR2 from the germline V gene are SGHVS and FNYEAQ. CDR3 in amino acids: CASSLGHRGSSYNEQFF. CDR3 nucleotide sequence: TGTGCCAGCAGCTTAGGGCACAGGGGAAGCTCCTACAATGAGCAGTTCTTC.

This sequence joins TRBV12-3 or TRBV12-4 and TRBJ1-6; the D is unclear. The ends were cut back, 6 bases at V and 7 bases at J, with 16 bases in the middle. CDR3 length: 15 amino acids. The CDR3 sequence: CASRAVSGENSPLHF. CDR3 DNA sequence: TGTGCCAGCAGGGCTGTGAGTGGAGAGAATTCACCCCTCCACTTT.

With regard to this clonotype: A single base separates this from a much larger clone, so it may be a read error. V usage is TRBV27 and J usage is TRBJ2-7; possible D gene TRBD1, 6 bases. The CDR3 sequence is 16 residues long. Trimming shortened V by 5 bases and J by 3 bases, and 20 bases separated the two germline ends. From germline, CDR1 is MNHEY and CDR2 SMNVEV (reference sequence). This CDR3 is CASSPSGQGIDYEQYF. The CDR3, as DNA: TGTGCCAGCAGTCCGTCGGGGCAGGGGATCGACTACGAGCAGTACTTC.

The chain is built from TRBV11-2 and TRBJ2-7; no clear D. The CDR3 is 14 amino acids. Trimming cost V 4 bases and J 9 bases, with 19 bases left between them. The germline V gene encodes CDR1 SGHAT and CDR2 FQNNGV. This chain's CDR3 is CASSSRLQKNGQYF. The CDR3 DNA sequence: TGTGCCAGCAGCTCTCGACTGCAAAAAAATGGGCAGTACTTC.

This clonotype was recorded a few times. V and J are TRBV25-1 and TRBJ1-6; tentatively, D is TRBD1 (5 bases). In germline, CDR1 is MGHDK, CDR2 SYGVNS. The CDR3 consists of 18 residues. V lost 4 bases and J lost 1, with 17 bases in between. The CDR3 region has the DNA TGTGCCAGCAGTGCTGTCGCGCGGGGGAGATCCTATAATTCACCCCTCCACTTT. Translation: CASSAVARGRSYNSPLHF.

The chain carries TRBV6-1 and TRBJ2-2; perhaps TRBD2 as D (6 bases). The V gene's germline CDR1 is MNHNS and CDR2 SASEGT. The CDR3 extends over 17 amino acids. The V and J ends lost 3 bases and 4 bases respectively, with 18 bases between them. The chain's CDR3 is CASSERASVDGTGELFF. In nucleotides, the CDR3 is TGTGCCAGCAGTGAGAGGGCTAGCGTTGATGGCACCGGGGAGCTGTTTTTT.

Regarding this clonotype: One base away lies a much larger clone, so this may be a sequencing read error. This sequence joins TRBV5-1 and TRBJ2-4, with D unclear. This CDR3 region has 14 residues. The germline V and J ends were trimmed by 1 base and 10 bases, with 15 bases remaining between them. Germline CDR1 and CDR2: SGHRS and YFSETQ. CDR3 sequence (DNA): TGCGCCAGCAGCTTGAGGGAAACAGACGGGATTCAGTACTTC. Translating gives CASSLRETDGIQYF.

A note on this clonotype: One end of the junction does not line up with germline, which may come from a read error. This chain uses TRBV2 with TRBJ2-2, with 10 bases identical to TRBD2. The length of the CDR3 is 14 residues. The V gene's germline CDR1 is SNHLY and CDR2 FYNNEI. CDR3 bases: TGTGCCAACAGTGGACTAGCGGTCACCGGGGAGCGGTTTTTT. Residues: CANSGLAVTGERFF.